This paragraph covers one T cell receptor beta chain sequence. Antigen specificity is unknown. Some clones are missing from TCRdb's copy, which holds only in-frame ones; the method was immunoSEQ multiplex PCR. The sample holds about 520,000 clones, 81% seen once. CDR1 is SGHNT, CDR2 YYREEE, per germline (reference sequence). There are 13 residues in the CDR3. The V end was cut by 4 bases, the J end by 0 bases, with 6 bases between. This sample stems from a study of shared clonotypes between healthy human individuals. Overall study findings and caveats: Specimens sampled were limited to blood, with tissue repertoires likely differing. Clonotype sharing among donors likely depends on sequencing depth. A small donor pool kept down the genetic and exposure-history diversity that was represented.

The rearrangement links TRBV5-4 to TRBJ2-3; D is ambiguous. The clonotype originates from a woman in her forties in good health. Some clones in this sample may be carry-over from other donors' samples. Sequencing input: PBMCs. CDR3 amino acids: CASSPVSTDTQYF. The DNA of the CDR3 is TGTGCCAGCAGCCCCGTCAGCACAGATACGCAGTATTTT.